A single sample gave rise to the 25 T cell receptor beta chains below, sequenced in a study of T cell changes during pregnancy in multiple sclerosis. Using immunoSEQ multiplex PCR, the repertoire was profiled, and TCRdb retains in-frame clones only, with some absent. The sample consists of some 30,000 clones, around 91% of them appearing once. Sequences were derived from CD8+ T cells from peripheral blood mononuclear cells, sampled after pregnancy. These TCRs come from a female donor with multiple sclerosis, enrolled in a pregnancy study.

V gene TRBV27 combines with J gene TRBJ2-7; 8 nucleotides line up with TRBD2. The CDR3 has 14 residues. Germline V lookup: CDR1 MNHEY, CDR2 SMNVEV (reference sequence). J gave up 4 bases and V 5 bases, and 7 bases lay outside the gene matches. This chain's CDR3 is CASSPGGAVYEQYF. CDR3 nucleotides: TGTGCCAGCAGTCCCGGGGGGGCCGTGTACGAGCAGTACTTC.

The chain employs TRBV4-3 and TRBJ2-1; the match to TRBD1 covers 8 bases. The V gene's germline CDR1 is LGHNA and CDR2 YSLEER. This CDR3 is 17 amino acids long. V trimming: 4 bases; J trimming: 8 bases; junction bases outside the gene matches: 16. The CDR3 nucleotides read TGCGCCAGCAGCCCCAAGATCCCAGGGGGCGGTGGCGATGAGCAGTTCTTC. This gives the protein CASSPKIPGGGGDEQFF.

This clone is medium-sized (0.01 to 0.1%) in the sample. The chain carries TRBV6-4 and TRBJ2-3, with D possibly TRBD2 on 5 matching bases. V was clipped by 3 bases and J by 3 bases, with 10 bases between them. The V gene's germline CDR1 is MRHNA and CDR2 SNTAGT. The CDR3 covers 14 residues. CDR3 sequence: CASSEGGLTDTQYF. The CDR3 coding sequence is TGTGCCAGCAGTGAAGGAGGACTTACAGATACGCAGTATTTT.

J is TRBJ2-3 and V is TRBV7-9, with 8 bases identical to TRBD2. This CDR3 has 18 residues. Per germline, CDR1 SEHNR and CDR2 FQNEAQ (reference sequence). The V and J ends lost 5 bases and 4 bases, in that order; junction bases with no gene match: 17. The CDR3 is CASSLPLRPVTSADTQYF. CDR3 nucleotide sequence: TGTGCCAGCAGCCTCCCTCTGAGACCGGTGACTAGCGCAGATACGCAGTATTTT.

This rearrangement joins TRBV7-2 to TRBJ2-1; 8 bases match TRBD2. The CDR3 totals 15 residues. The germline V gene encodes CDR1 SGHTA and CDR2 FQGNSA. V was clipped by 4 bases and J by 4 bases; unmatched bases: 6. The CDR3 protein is CASSWTREAYNEQFF. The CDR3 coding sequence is TGTGCCAGCAGCTGGACGCGGGAGGCATACAATGAGCAGTTCTTC.

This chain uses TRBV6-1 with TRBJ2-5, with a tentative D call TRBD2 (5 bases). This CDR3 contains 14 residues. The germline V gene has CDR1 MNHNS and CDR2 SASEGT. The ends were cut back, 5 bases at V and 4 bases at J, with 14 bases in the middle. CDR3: CASSRGLEGETQYF. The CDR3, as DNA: TGTGCCAGCAGTCGGGGTCTTGAGGGAGAGACCCAGTACTTC.

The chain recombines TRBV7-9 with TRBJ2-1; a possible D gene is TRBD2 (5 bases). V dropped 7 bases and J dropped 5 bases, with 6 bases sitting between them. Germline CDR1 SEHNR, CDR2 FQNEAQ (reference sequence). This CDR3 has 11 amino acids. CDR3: CASTGNNEQFF. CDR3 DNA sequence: TGTGCCAGCACCGGGAACAATGAGCAGTTCTTC.

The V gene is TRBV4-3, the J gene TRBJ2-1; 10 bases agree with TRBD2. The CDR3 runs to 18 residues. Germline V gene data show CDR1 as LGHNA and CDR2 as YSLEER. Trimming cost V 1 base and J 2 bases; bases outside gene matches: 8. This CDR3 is CASSQGGSGRNPYNEQFF. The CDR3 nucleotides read TGCGCCAGCAGCCAAGGGGGTAGCGGGAGGAATCCCTACAATGAGCAGTTCTTC.

CDR3 protein: CASSPDRDWDGYTF. In DNA form, the CDR3 reads TGTGCCAGTAGTCCGGACAGGGATTGGGATGGCTACACCTTC. The genes are TRBV19 and TRBJ1-2; 8 bases agree with TRBD1. This CDR3 is built from 14 residues. Germline values: CDR1 LNHDA, CDR2 SQIVND (reference sequence). V lost 5 bases and J lost 6; bases outside the gene matches: 8.

DNA for the CDR3: TGCGCCAGCAGCCAAGAAGGGGGACAGGGCTTCTACGAGCAGTACTTC. It translates to CASSQEGGQGFYEQYF. The rearrangement joins TRBV4-3 to TRBJ2-7; TRBD1 matches 9 bases. The CDR3 loop spans 16 amino acids. V shed 0 bases, J shed 3 bases, and the junction held 6 bases outside the gene matches. Looked up from germline, CDR1 is LGHNA and CDR2 is YSLEER.

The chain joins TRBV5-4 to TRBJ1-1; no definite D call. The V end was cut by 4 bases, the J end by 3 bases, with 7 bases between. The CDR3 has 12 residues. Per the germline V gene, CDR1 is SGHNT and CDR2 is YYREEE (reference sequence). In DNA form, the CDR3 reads TGTGCCAGCAGCCCCCTCGACACTGAAGCTTTCTTT. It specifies CASSPLDTEAFF.

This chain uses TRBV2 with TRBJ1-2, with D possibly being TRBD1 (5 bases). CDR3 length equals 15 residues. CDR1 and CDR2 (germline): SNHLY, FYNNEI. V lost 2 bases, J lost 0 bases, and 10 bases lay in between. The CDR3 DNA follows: TGTGCCAGCAGTGAATTGGGCAGGGCTAACTATGGCTACACCTTC. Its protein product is CASSELGRANYGYTF.

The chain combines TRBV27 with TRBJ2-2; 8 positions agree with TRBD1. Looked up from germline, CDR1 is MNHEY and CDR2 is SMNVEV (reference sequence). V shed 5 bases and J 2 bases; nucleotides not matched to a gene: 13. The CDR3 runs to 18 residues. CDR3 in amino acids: CASSPDGTGSLNTGELFF. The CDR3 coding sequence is TGTGCCAGCAGTCCAGACGGGACAGGTAGCCTTAACACCGGGGAGCTGTTTTTT.

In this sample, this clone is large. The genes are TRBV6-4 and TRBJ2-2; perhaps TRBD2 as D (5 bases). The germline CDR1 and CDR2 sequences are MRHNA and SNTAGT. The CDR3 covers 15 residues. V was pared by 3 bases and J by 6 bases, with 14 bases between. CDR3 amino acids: CASSDRGREAGELFF. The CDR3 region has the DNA TGTGCCAGCAGTGATCGGGGAAGGGAAGCCGGGGAGCTGTTTTTT.

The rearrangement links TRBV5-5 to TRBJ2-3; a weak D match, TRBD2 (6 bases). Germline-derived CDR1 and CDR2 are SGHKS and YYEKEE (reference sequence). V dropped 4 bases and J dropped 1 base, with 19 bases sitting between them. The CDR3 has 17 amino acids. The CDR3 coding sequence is TGTGCCAGCAGCGCACGGAGCGCGGGGTCCCGCACAGATACGCAGTATTTT. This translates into CASSARSAGSRTDTQYF.

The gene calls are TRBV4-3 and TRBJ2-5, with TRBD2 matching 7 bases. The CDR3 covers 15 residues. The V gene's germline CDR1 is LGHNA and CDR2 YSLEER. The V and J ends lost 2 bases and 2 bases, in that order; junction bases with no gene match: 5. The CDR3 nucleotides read TGCGCCAGCAGCCAATGGGGGGGGAGACAAGAGACCCAGTACTTC. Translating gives CASSQWGGRQETQYF.

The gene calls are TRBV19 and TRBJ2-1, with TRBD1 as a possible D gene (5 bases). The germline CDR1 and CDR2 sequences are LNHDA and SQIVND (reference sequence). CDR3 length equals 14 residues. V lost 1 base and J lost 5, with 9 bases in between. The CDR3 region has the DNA TGTGCCAGTAGTATAGTCCAGGGCCACAATGAGCAGTTCTTC. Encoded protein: CASSIVQGHNEQFF.

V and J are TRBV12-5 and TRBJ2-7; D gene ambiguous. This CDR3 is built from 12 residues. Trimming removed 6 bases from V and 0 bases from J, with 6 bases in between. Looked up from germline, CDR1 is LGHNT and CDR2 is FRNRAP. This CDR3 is CASGPSSYEQYF. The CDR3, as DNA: TGTGCTAGTGGCCCCAGCTCCTACGAGCAGTACTTC.

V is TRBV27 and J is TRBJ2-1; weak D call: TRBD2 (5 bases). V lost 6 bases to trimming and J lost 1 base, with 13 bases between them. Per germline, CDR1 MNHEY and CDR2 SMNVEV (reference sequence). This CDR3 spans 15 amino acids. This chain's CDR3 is CASSPRRMSYNEQFF. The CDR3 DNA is TGTGCCAGCAGCCCCAGGAGGATGTCCTACAATGAGCAGTTCTTC.

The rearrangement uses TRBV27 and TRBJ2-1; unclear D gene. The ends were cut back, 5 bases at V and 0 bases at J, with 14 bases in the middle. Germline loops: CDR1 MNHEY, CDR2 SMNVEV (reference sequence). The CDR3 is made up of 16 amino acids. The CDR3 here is CASSRPGAPSYNEQFF. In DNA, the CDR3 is TGTGCCAGCAGTCGCCCAGGTGCACCCTCCTACAATGAGCAGTTCTTC.

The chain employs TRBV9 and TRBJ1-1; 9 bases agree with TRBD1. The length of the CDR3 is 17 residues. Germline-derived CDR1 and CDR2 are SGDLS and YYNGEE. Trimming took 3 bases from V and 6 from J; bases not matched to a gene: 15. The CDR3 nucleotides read TGTGCCAGCAGCGCGACAGGGGGAAGTATGGTTGTCTCTGAAGCTTTCTTT. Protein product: CASSATGGSMVVSEAFF.

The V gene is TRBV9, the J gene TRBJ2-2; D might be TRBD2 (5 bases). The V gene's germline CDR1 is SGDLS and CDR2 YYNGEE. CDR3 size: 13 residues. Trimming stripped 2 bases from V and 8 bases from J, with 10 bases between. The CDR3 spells CASSVLASGELFF. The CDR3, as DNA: TGTGCCAGCAGCGTCCTAGCATCTGGGGAGCTGTTTTTT.

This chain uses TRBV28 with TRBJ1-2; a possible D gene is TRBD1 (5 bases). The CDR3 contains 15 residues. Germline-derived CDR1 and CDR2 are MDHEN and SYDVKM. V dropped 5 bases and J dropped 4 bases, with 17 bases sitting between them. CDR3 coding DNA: TGTGCCAGCAGTCCCTCGCCAGGGATGACCTATGGCTACACCTTC. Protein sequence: CASSPSPGMTYGYTF.

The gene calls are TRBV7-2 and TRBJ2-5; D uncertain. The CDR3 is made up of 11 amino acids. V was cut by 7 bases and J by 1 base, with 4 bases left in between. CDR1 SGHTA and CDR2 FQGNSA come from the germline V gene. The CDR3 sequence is CASTGQETQYF. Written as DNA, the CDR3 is TGTGCCAGCACCGGCCAAGAGACCCAGTACTTC.

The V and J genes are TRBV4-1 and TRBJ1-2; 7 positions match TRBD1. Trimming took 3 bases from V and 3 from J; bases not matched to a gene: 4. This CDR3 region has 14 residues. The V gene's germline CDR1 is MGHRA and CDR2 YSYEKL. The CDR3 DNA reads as TGCGCCAGCAGCCATTATCAGGGGGACTATGGCTACACCTTC. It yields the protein CASSHYQGDYGYTF.